The 5 T cell receptor beta chains reported below all come from one sample, sequenced in a study of siplizumab effects on memory and regulatory T cells. Method: immunoSEQ multiplex PCR; TCRdb's copy keeps in-frame clones and lacks some. The table lists over 85,000 clones, roughly 96% of them singletons. Input material: naive CD4+ T cells sorted from blood. Every receptor here comes from a human donor in good health.

This chain's CDR3 is CASSPHHTGNEQYF. Here the CDR3 DNA reads TGTGCCAGCAGTCCTCACCATACAGGGAACGAGCAGTACTTC. The rearrangement joins TRBV27 to TRBJ2-7; possible D gene TRBD1, 6 bases. Germline CDR1 MNHEY, CDR2 SMNVEV (reference sequence). V lost 5 bases and J lost 5, with 16 bases in between. The CDR3 loop spans 14 amino acids.

This chain connects TRBV7-2 to TRBJ2-7; possibly TRBD2 for D (6 bases). The CDR3 length is 19 residues. CDR1 is SGHTA, CDR2 FQGNSA, per germline. V shed 5 bases and J shed 2 bases, with 28 bases lying between them. The CDR3 reads CASSPEGRVAVPKAYEQYF. Here the CDR3 DNA reads TGTGCCAGCAGCCCAGAAGGTAGAGTAGCGGTCCCGAAGGCCTACGAGCAGTACTTC.

The rearrangement uses TRBV5-6 and TRBJ2-5; either TRBD1 or TRBD2 may fit D (5 bases each). V lost 4 bases, J lost 9 bases, and 25 bases lay in between. Germline CDR1 is SGHDT and CDR2 is YYEEEE. This CDR3 is built from 16 residues. CDR3 in amino acids: CASSPSQSGRYGAQYF. The CDR3 region has the DNA TGTGCCAGCAGCCCATCACAGTCGGGACGTTATGGGGCCCAGTACTTC.

The chain uses TRBV30 and TRBJ2-3; 9 bases fit TRBD2. CDR1 is GTSNPN, CDR2 SVGIG, per germline (reference sequence). CDR3 length equals 16 residues. Trimming removed 0 bases from V and 6 bases from J; junction bases left unmatched: 10. The CDR3 sequence: CAWSVWLAGQGDTQYF. DNA of the CDR3: TGTGCCTGGAGTGTGTGGCTAGCGGGGCAAGGCGATACGCAGTATTTT.

This chain uses TRBV2 with TRBJ2-7; D is perhaps TRBD1 (6 bases). Trimming removed 0 bases from V and 5 bases from J, with 17 bases in between. The V gene's germline CDR1 is SNHLY and CDR2 FYNNEI. The CDR3 contains 16 residues. The CDR3, as DNA: TGTGCCAGCAGTGAAGCGCTTCGAGACAGGAGCCACGAGCAGTACTTC. As protein: CASSEALRDRSHEQYF.